This T cell receptor beta chain appears in the sequencing data of a study of OX40 agonist ivuxolimab in advanced cancers. Study-level background: Patients were treated with intravenous ivuxolimab, dosed at 0.01 to 10 mg/kg and infused every 2 weeks.

The table came from immunoSEQ multiplex PCR; TCRdb's copy has only in-frame clones and leaves some out. The repertoire has 55,000 to 80,000 clones, around 86% of them found once; the top ten carry 2.5% to 3%. The ends lost 7 bases at V and 5 bases at J; junction bases unmatched: 4. Germline V gives CDR1 SGDLS, CDR2 YYNGEE. The CDR3 spans 13 residues. This sequence originates from an adult with an advanced solid tumor such as melanoma, head and neck, liver or kidney cancer. The chain combines TRBV9 with TRBJ2-1; 9 bases align to TRBD1. Sequencing was performed on CD4+ or CD8+ T cells sorted from blood, taken in a trial of the OX40 agonist ivuxolimab. The DNA for the CDR3 is TGTGCCAGCGGGCGGACAGGGGACAATGAGCAGTTCTTC. Translation: CASGRTGDNEQFF. Based on the CDR3 plus reference TRBV9 and TRBJ2-1, the full variable domain is DSGVTQTPKHLITATGQRVTLRCSPRSGDLSVYWYQQSLDQGLQFLIQYYNGEERAKGNILERFSAQQFPDLHSELNLSSLELGDSALYFCASGRTGDNEQFFGPGTRLTVL.